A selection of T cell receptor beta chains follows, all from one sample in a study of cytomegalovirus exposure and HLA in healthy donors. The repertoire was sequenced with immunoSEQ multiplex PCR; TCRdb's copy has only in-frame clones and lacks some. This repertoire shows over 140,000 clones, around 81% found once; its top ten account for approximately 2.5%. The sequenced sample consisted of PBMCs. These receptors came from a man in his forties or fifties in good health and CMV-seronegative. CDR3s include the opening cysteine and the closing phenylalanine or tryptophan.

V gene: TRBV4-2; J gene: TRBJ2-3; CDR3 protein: CASSQDIGVAGVLTDTQYF
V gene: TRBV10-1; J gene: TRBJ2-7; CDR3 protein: CASSDFYEQYF
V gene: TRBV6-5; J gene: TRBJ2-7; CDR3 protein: CASSRRGEQYF
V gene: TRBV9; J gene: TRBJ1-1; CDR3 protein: CASSGDRTEAFF
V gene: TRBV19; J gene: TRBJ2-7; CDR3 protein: CASSILPGQGYEQYF
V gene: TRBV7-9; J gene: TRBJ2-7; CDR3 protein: CASSRDLSGEYF
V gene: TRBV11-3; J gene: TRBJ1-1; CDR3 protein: CASSPWTGAEITEAFF
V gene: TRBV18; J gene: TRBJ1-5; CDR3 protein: CASSRDRGQDQPQHF
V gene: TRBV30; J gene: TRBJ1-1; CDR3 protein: CAWVRLGGPTTAFF
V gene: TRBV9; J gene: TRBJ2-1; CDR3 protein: CASSVAPTTNNEQFF
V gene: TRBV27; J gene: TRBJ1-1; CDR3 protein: CASSLSRQVRAFF
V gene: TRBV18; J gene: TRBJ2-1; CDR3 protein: CASSLLARLRNEQFF
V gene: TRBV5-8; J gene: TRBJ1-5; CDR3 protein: CASSLVSQPQHF
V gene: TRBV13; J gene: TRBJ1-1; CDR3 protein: CASSSSGGYTEAFF
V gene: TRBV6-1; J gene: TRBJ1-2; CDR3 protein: CASSHRPALFGYTF
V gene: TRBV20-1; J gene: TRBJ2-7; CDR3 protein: CSARREYEQYF
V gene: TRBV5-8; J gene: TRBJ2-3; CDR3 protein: CASSFGGAFADTQYF
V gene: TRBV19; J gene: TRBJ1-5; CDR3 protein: CASRRVGHALEPQHF
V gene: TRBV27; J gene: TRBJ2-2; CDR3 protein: CASSLSRDTGELFF
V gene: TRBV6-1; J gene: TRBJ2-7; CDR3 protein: CASSGPTSGQGEQYF
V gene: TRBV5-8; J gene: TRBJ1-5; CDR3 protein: CASSLDRGQPQHF
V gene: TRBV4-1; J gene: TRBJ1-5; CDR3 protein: CASSHNSYQPQHF
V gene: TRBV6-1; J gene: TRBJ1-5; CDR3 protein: CASSNFDRDDQPQHF
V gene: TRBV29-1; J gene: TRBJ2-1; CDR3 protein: CSVGGTSGRVYNEQFF
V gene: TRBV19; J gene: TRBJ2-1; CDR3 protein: CASTYKGERGPYNEQFF
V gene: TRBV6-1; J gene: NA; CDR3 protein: CASSERDRGKETQYF
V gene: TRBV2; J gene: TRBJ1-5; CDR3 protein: CASSGQGGNQPQHF
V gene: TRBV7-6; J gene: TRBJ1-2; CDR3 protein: CASSPGGGYGYTF